This TCR beta chain came from a study of T cells after yellow fever vaccination. Study findings and constraints: Just a small share of clonotypes turned up in the CD4 compartment as well as the CD8 compartment. Primary-vaccination clones mostly resurfaced post-booster (96% CD4, just under 90% CD8).

About this clonotype: Its target is not known.

TCRdb reanalysed the 5' RACE reads using MiXCR and keeps one entry per CDR3 protein. Here the sample spans hundreds of thousands of distinct CDR3 sequences, about a fifth being singletons. V was clipped by 5 bases and J by 7 bases, with 17 bases between them. The germline CDR1 and CDR2 sequences are SEHNR and FQNEAQ (reference sequence). The CDR3 is 14 amino acids. V is TRBV7-9 and J is TRBJ1-2; D not certain. Specimen: PBMCs, collected more than 20 days after the first yellow fever vaccination. The clonotype was recovered from a man aged 18 to 29 who received the YFV17D yellow fever vaccine. CDR3 region: CASSREVLIGGYTF. The DNA of the CDR3 is TGTGCCAGCAGCCGAGAGGTACTCATCGGTGGCTACACCTTC.